The table lists the clone carrying this TCR beta chain with a few counts. Its target is unknown. The data were taken from a study of T-cell reconstitution after alpha-beta-depleted transplantation in children. Study-wide points: Alpha-beta T cells about two months after transplant reportedly derived from several hundred expanded graft clones. Several patients had high TCRbeta diversity at day 60; it came from surviving recipient T cells and thymic progenitors. T-cell numbers and diversity one year post-transplant derived largely from freshly generated T cells.

The germline CDR1 and CDR2 sequences are SGHRS and YFSETQ. Trimming pared 0 bases from V and 4 bases from J, leaving 13 bases between. This CDR3 has 15 amino acids. The TCRbeta library was prepared with unique molecular identifiers. From the PCR reads, TCRdb called clonotypes with MiXCR, one entry per CDR3 protein. This repertoire shows about 340,000 distinct CDR3 sequences, about 16% found once; its top ten account for around 43%. Material: PBMCs, mostly from graft donor cells, obtained 360 days after TCRalphabeta/CD19-depleted stem cell transplant. The source of this sequence is a male patient aged 2 to 9 who had a stem cell transplant for acute lymphoblastic leukemia, so the T cells may come from the graft donor. The rearrangement joins TRBV5-1 to TRBJ2-5, with D unclear. The CDR3: CASSLVGAVPETQYF. In nucleotides, the CDR3 is TGCGCCAGCAGCTTGGTCGGCGCGGTTCCAGAGACCCAGTACTTC.